Listed here are 24 T cell receptor beta chains from one sample, sequenced in a study of shared clonotypes between healthy human individuals. This table comes from immunoSEQ multiplex PCR, and its TCRdb copy is limited to in-frame clones, with some not included. The table lists 2 million to 2.5 million clones, 80% to 95% of them singletons, with roughly 0.36% in the top ten. The sample consisted of naive CD4+ T cells from PBMCs. Stated subset: CD45RA+ positively selected. The receptors shown here come from a man between 18 and 29 years old in good health. Some clones in this sample may be carry-over from other donors' samples.

This sequence joins TRBV30 and TRBJ1-2; the D is unclear. The V gene's germline CDR1 is GTSNPN and CDR2 SVGIG (reference sequence). V was trimmed by 2 bases and J by 8 bases, leaving 15 bases between them. There are 13 residues in the CDR3. In nucleotides, the CDR3 is TGTGCCTGGAGTTTCGGGATCCTAGGCGGCTACACCTTC. Its translation is CAWSFGILGGYTF.

Comment on this clone: One end of the junction varies from germline; a read error may be responsible. The gene calls are TRBV5-8 and TRBJ2-7; 11 bases align to TRBD2. Looked up from germline, CDR1 is SGHTS and CDR2 is YDEGEE. This CDR3 contains 13 residues. DNA of the CDR3: TGTGCCAGCAGCTTGAGAATAGCGGGAGGGCTTTGCTTC. Translated, it gives CASSLRIAGGLCF.

The chain has TRBV7-2 and TRBJ2-5; a possible D gene is TRBD1 (6 bases). Germline CDR1 is SGHTA and CDR2 is FQGNSA. The CDR3 runs 16 residues. The ends were cut back, 1 base at V and 5 bases at J, with 17 bases in the middle. This CDR3 is CASSLGGQNWRETQYF. CDR3 DNA sequence: TGTGCCAGCAGCTTAGGCGGACAGAACTGGCGGGAGACCCAGTACTTC. The whole variable domain, remainder taken from reference TRBV7-2 and TRBJ2-5, is GAGVSQSPSNKVTEKGKDVELRCDPISGHTALYWYRQSLGQGLEFLIYFQGNSAPDKSGLPSDRFSAERTGGSVSTLTIQRTQQEDSAVYLCASSLGGQNWRETQYFGPGTRLLVL.

This sequence joins TRBV2 and TRBJ2-5, with 9 bases aligning to TRBD2. This CDR3 region has 14 residues. V shed 3 bases, J shed 4 bases, and the junction held 3 bases outside the gene matches. Germline V gene lookup returns CDR1 SNHLY and CDR2 FYNNEI. The chain's CDR3 is CASSEVLAGETQYF. The CDR3 coding sequence is TGTGCCAGCAGTGAGGTACTAGCGGGAGAGACCCAGTACTTC. The complete variable domain, with remaining parts taken from reference TRBV2 and TRBJ2-5, reads EPEVTQTPSHQVTQMGQEVILRCVPISNHLYFYWYRQILGQKVEFLVSFYNNEISEKSEIFDDQFSVERPDGSNFTLKIRSTKLEDSAMYFCASSEVLAGETQYFGPGTRLLVL.

J is TRBJ1-1 and V is TRBV11-2, with D perhaps matching TRBD1 (6 bases). Germline loops: CDR1 SGHAT, CDR2 FQNNGV. Deletions cut 5 bases from V and 1 base from J, with 11 bases between. The CDR3 spans 14 residues. CDR3 in DNA: TGTGCCAGCAGCAGGGGACAAACGAACACTGAAGCTTTCTTT. This sequence encodes CASSRGQTNTEAFF.

The chain is built from TRBV19 and TRBJ2-7; D gene uncertain. The V gene lost 5 bases and the J gene lost 6 bases, with 5 bases spanning the gap. The CDR3 has 10 residues. Germline V gene lookup returns CDR1 LNHDA and CDR2 SQIVND (reference sequence). CDR3 nucleotides: TGTGCCAGTAGTTTGGGCGAGCAGTACTTC. This codes for CASSLGEQYF.

This clone was counted a single time. The rearrangement uses TRBV7-9 and TRBJ2-3, with D perhaps TRBD2 (5 bases). The CDR3 length is 15 residues. Per the germline V gene, CDR1 is SEHNR and CDR2 is FQNEAQ (reference sequence). The ends were cut back, 1 base at V and 4 bases at J, with 12 bases in the middle. CDR3 region: CASSLDGSAADTQYF. The CDR3 nucleotides read TGTGCCAGCAGCTTAGATGGTAGCGCGGCAGATACGCAGTATTTT.

This clone has only one observation. The V gene is TRBV6-1, the J gene TRBJ1-2; D gene unclear. In germline, CDR1 is MNHNS, CDR2 SASEGT. Trimming stripped 9 bases from V and 7 bases from J, with 21 bases between. There are 14 residues in the CDR3. The CDR3 DNA sequence: TGTGCCAGTCTCGCGATGGACTCTCCTGGTGGCTACACCTTC. Translation: CASLAMDSPGGYTF.

This sequence joins TRBV29-1 and TRBJ2-4; 7 bases are a match to TRBD2. Per the germline V gene, CDR1 is SQVTM and CDR2 is ANQGSEA. The trim removed 4 bases at V and 3 bases at J, leaving 12 bases unmatched. The CDR3 extends over 16 amino acids. The CDR3 nucleotides are TGCAGCGTTGTGGCGGATCCCTGGGGGGGCAAAAACATTCAGTACTTC. Protein sequence: CSVVADPWGGKNIQYF.

Comment on this clone: Other DNA sequences in this sample translate to the same CDR3. The chain recombines TRBV15 with TRBJ1-5; D remains unclear. This CDR3 is 14 amino acids long. V lost 3 bases to trimming and J lost 4 bases, with 10 bases between them. Germline-derived CDR1 and CDR2 are LNHNV and YYDKDF (reference sequence). DNA of the CDR3: TGTGCCACCAGCAGGGTGCAGTCAAATCAGCCCCAGCATTTT. The encoded protein is CATSRVQSNQPQHF. The whole variable domain, remainder taken from reference TRBV15 and TRBJ1-5, is DAMVIQNPRYQVTQFGKPVTLSCSQTLNHNVMYWYQQKSSQAPKLLFHYYDKDFNNEADTPDNFQSRRPNTSFCFLDIRSPGLGDTAMYLCATSRVQSNQPQHFGDGTRLSIL.

This chain uses TRBV29-1 with TRBJ2-1; maybe TRBD1 (6 bases). CDR1 is SQVTM and CDR2 is ANQGSEA in the germline V gene. CDR3 size: 15 residues. V was cut by 4 bases and J by 0 bases, with 13 bases left in between. The DNA of the CDR3 is TGCAGCGTTGCCCAGGACAGAAGCTCCTACAATGAGCAGTTCTTC. The encoded protein is CSVAQDRSSYNEQFF.

The chain carries TRBV25-1 and TRBJ2-1; tentative D call: TRBD2 (7 bases). The CDR3 covers 18 residues. V was pared by 0 bases and J by 0 bases, with 15 bases between. Germline CDR1 is MGHDK and CDR2 is SYGVNS. Here the CDR3 reads CASSEYWGGPNSYNEQFF. The CDR3 nucleotides read TGTGCCAGCAGTGAATATTGGGGGGGCCCCAACTCCTACAATGAGCAGTTCTTC.

The CDR3 sequence: CASSYRAGSGHEQFF. In nucleotides, the CDR3 is TGTGCCAGCAGCTACCGAGCGGGTTCCGGGCATGAGCAGTTCTTC. This rearrangement joins TRBV7-3 to TRBJ2-1; possibly TRBD2 for D (6 bases). V dropped 4 bases and J dropped 8 bases, with 18 bases sitting between them. The CDR3 has 15 residues. Germline V gives CDR1 SGHTA, CDR2 FQGTGA. Combining the CDR3 with reference TRBV7-3 and TRBJ2-1 gives the whole variable domain GAGVSQTPSNKVTEKGKYVELRCDPISGHTALYWYRQSLGQGPEFLIYFQGTGAADDSGLPNDRFFAVRPEGSVSTLKIQRTERGDSAVYLCASSYRAGSGHEQFFGPGTRLTVL.

The rearrangement joins TRBV4-2 to TRBJ2-5; TRBD1 might be the D (6 bases). Germline V gene lookup returns CDR1 LGHNA and CDR2 YNFKEQ. This CDR3 has 14 amino acids. The ends were cut back, 4 bases at V and 5 bases at J, with 14 bases in the middle. CDR3 sequence (DNA): TGTGCCAGCAGCCGAGCCACAGGGAAGGAGACCCAGTACTTC. This codes for CASSRATGKETQYF.

The rearrangement links TRBV5-6 to TRBJ1-2; D is unresolved. This CDR3 region has 19 residues. CDR1 SGHDT and CDR2 YYEEEE come from the germline V gene. V was pared by 0 bases and J by 1 base, with 22 bases between. CDR3 sequence reads: CASSLGRHPFRAINYGYTF. The CDR3 coding sequence is TGTGCCAGCAGCTTGGGGCGGCATCCATTTCGAGCGATTAACTATGGCTACACCTTC.

The chain recombines TRBV25-1 with TRBJ1-5, with D possibly TRBD1 on 5 matching bases. The ends were cut back, 3 bases at V and 5 bases at J, with 8 bases in the middle. This CDR3 spans 13 amino acids. In germline, CDR1 is MGHDK, CDR2 SYGVNS. Written as DNA, the CDR3 is TGTGCCAGCAGTGATCAGGGCTATCAGCCCCAGCATTTT. This gives the protein CASSDQGYQPQHF.

This chain connects TRBV6-1 to TRBJ2-7; tentatively, D is TRBD1 (6 bases). CDR3 length: 14 residues. The V gene's germline CDR1 is MNHNS and CDR2 SASEGT. Trimming pared 0 bases from V and 1 base from J, leaving 7 bases between. DNA for the CDR3: TGTGCCAGCAGTGAAGCTGGACAGTCCTACGAGCAGTACTTC. Translating gives CASSEAGQSYEQYF.

This rearrangement joins TRBV9 to TRBJ1-4, with TRBD1 as a possible D gene (5 bases). The V and J ends lost 0 bases and 8 bases respectively, with 11 bases between them. Germline lookup yields CDR1 SGDLS and CDR2 YYNGEE. The CDR3 extends over 14 amino acids. CDR3 amino acids: CASSVVGANEKLFF. The CDR3 bases are TGTGCCAGCAGCGTAGTAGGGGCGAACGAAAAACTGTTTTTT.

This clone has just one count. This chain links TRBV19 with TRBJ2-7; maybe TRBD1 (5 bases). Germline lookup yields CDR1 LNHDA and CDR2 SQIVND (reference sequence). The CDR3 runs 12 residues. Trimming cost V 5 bases and J 4 bases, with 9 bases left between them. Here the CDR3 reads CASSEAGYEQYF. The DNA of the CDR3 is TGTGCCAGTAGTGAAGCAGGGTACGAGCAGTACTTC.

J is TRBJ2-5 and V is TRBV27, with 9 bases identical to TRBD2. The J call may be faulty, since TRBJ2-7 better matches the DNA end. Germline lookup yields CDR1 MNHEY and CDR2 SMNVEV (reference sequence). The CDR3 covers 15 residues. The CDR3 region is CASSWALAGNYEQYF. DNA of the CDR3: TGTGCCAGCAGTTGGGCCCTAGCGGGGAACTACGAGCAGTACTTC.

V usage is TRBV5-1 and J usage is TRBJ2-1; 9 bases align to TRBD2. The germline V gene encodes CDR1 SGHRS and CDR2 YFSETQ. The V and J ends lost 3 bases and 0 bases, in that order; junction bases with no gene match: 10. This CDR3 has 18 amino acids. CDR3 sequence: CASSSLDPTSGSYNEQFF. The CDR3 DNA reads as TGCGCCAGCAGCTCGTTGGACCCGACTAGCGGCTCCTACAATGAGCAGTTCTTC.

The rearrangement joins TRBV2 to TRBJ2-1; TRBD2 aligns across 8 bases. J gave up 3 bases and V 0 bases, and 4 bases lay outside the gene matches. The CDR3 is 16 residues long. Germline V gives CDR1 SNHLY, CDR2 FYNNEI. CDR3 nucleotides: TGTGCCAGCAGTGAAGCAGTACTAGCGGTCTACAATGAGCAGTTCTTC. The encoded protein is CASSEAVLAVYNEQFF.

The CDR3 reads CASSQDRAGGYYEQYF. CDR3 sequence (DNA): TGCGCCAGCAGCCAAGATAGGGCAGGGGGCTACTACGAGCAGTACTTC. This chain uses TRBV4-1 with TRBJ2-7; TRBD1 matches 8 bases. Trimming removed 0 bases from V and 3 bases from J; junction bases left unmatched: 7. Germline CDR1 reads MGHRA; CDR2 reads YSYEKL. This CDR3 has 16 residues.

This chain connects TRBV2 to TRBJ2-5; 7 bases align to TRBD2. J gave up 5 bases and V 4 bases, and 4 bases lay outside the gene matches. CDR1 and CDR2 (germline): SNHLY, FYNNEI. The CDR3 is 13 amino acids. CDR3 sequence (DNA): TGTGCCAGCAGTGGGGGACTAAGGGAGACCCAGTACTTC. Amino acids: CASSGGLRETQYF.